This T cell receptor (beta chain) was identified during a study of T cells in narcolepsy. This table comes from immunoSEQ multiplex PCR, and its TCRdb copy is limited to in-frame clones, with some not included. The sample comprises tens of thousands of clones, under 85% of which are singletons, and approximately 1.5% rests with the top ten. The CDR3 covers 14 residues. The germline V and J ends were trimmed by 0 bases and 5 bases, with 8 bases remaining between them. CDR1 and CDR2 from the germline V gene are SGHAT and FQNNGV. The chain has TRBV11-2 and TRBJ1-5, with a tentative D call TRBD1 (5 bases). The clonotype comes from a human donor with narcolepsy. What was sequenced was CD45RA- memory CD4+ T cells from PBMCs. The CDR3 sequence: CASSLESGYQPQHF. For the CDR3, the DNA is TGTGCCAGCAGCTTAGAATCAGGGTATCAGCCCCAGCATTTT.